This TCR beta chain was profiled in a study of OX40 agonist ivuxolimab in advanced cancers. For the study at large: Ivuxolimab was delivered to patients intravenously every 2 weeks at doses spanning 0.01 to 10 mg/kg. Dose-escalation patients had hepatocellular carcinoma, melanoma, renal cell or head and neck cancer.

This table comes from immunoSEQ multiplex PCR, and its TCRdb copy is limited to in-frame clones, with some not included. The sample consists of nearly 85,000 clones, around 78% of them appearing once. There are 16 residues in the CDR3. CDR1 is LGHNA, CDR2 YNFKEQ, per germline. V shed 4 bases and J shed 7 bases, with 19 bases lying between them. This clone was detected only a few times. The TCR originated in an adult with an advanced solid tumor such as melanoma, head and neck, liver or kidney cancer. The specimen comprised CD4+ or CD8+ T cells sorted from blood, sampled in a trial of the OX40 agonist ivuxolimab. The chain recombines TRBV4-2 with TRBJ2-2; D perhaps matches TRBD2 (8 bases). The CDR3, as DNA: TGTGCCAGCAGCCCAGGGGGACTAGTCGGTATCGGGGAGCTGTTTTTT. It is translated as CASSPGGLVGIGELFF.